The 18 T cell receptor beta chains in this list originate from one sample, sequenced in a study of blood T cell repertoires in COVID-19 (TCRdb year 2020). The library was produced with the immunoSEQ multiplex PCR assay. Drawn from immuneACCESS, this table holds only the in-frame rearrangements with V and J called that TCRdb kept. Clones are partly lost; checked studies trace under half to an unresolved V gene and leave the rest unexplained. The sample table holds around 380,000 clones, of which around 84% were seen once. Jointly, the top ten make up under 1.2% of the sample. Specimen: peripheral blood. The receptors shown here come from a human donor with acute or convalescent COVID-19. The donor label of this sample is uncertain.

This clone was observed a handful of times. The V call is TRBV5-4, the J call TRBJ2-7; 7 positions agree with TRBD1. The CDR3 has 15 residues. With V trimmed by 2 bases and J by 0 bases, 5 bases remained unmatched. Germline V gene data show CDR1 as SGHNT and CDR2 as YYREEE (reference sequence). The CDR3: CASSFSWDSSYEQYF. The CDR3, as DNA: TGTGCCAGCAGCTTCTCTTGGGACAGCTCCTACGAGCAGTACTTC.

This clone appeared a few times. This rearrangement joins TRBV4-2 to TRBJ2-3; 9 bases fit TRBD2. There are 16 residues in the CDR3. Germline CDR1 and CDR2: LGHNA and YNFKEQ. The V and J ends lost 2 bases and 6 bases, in that order; junction bases with no gene match: 9. The CDR3 here is CASSQRAGGNADTQYF. DNA of the CDR3: TGTGCCAGCAGCCAAAGGGCGGGGGGGAATGCGGATACGCAGTATTTT.

The rearrangement links TRBV2 to TRBJ2-7; 7 bases are shared with TRBD1. Trimming took 11 bases from V and 2 from J; bases not matched to a gene: 9. Germline V gives CDR1 SNHLY, CDR2 FYNNEI. The CDR3 runs 13 residues. The CDR3 here is CAGSGTVTYEQYF. The CDR3 bases are TGTGCCGGCTCCGGGACAGTGACCTACGAGCAGTACTTC.

This rearrangement joins TRBV9 to TRBJ2-3, with a tentative D call TRBD1 (6 bases). CDR1 and CDR2 (germline): SGDLS, YYNGEE. This CDR3 comprises 14 residues. Trimming left V 0 bases short and J 5 bases short, with 10 bases between. The DNA for the CDR3 is TGTGCCAGCAGCGTAGCCTGGGGGCAAGATACGCAGTATTTT. Translated, it gives CASSVAWGQDTQYF.

The rearrangement links TRBV19 to TRBJ2-2; maybe TRBD1 (5 bases). Trimming cost V 7 bases and J 4 bases, with 19 bases left between them. CDR1 and CDR2 from the germline V gene are LNHDA and SQIVND (reference sequence). The length of the CDR3 is 16 residues. In nucleotides, the CDR3 is TGTGCCAGTATCCCGGACCAGGGTTTACGCACCGGGGAGCTGTTTTTT. Its translation is CASIPDQGLRTGELFF.

This clone was observed a handful of times. The gene calls are TRBV6-5 and TRBJ1-1; D possibly corresponds to TRBD1 (5 bases). The length of the CDR3 is 15 residues. Germline CDR1 reads MNHEY; CDR2 reads SVGAGI. Trimming cost V 9 bases and J 5 bases, with 22 bases left between them. The DNA for the CDR3 is TGTGCCAGGAGCTTTGGGGCCCCGAAAGGGACTGAAGCTTTCTTT. It encodes CARSFGAPKGTEAFF.

This clone showed up just once. DNA of the CDR3: TGCGCCACGCTCATGGGGGGTTACGAGCAGTACTTC. Its translation: CATLMGGYEQYF. The rearrangement links TRBV10-2 to TRBJ2-7, with D maybe TRBD2 (6 bases). This CDR3 is built from 12 residues. From germline, CDR1 is WSHSY and CDR2 SAAADI. V lost 10 bases to trimming and J lost 4 bases, with 14 bases between them.

The rearrangement joins TRBV2 to TRBJ1-5; D possibly corresponds to TRBD1 (5 bases). V dropped 5 bases and J dropped 2 bases, with 16 bases sitting between them. Germline CDR1 reads SNHLY; CDR2 reads FYNNEI. This CDR3 region has 16 residues. CDR3 in amino acids: CASSFTGPLGNQPQHF. The DNA of the CDR3 is TGTGCCAGCAGTTTTACAGGACCCCTAGGCAATCAGCCCCAGCATTTT. Based on the CDR3 plus reference TRBV2 and TRBJ1-5, the full variable domain is EPEVTQTPSHQVTQMGQEVILRCVPISNHLYFYWYRQILGQKVEFLVSFYNNEISEKSEIFDDQFSVERPDGSNFTLKIRSTKLEDSAMYFCASSFTGPLGNQPQHFGDGTRLSIL.

This sequence joins TRBV5-6 and TRBJ1-2, with D possibly TRBD1 on 6 matching bases. The length of the CDR3 is 14 residues. Germline lookup yields CDR1 SGHDT and CDR2 YYEEEE. The V end was cut by 10 bases, the J end by 2 bases, with 18 bases between. CDR3 residues: CASHWGQTNYGYTF. CDR3 in DNA: TGTGCCTCACATTGGGGGCAGACCAACTATGGCTACACCTTC.

The V call is TRBV28, the J call TRBJ1-1, with a tentative D call TRBD1 (6 bases). Germline lookup yields CDR1 MDHEN and CDR2 SYDVKM. This CDR3 region has 15 residues. The germline V and J ends were trimmed by 2 bases and 8 bases, with 18 bases remaining between them. The CDR3 protein is CASSLQKTGPREAFF. Here the CDR3 DNA reads TGTGCCAGCAGTTTACAGAAAACAGGGCCCCGCGAAGCTTTCTTT.

The chain uses TRBV28 and TRBJ2-7; D may be TRBD2 (6 bases). The length of the CDR3 is 14 residues. Germline V lookup: CDR1 MDHEN, CDR2 SYDVKM. V was trimmed by 10 bases and J by 2 bases, leaving 18 bases between them. CDR3 loop: CATSPSGRPYEQYF. In DNA form, the CDR3 reads TGTGCCACCTCTCCTTCGGGGAGGCCCTACGAGCAGTACTTC.

This sequence joins TRBV10-2 and TRBJ1-1; D may be TRBD1 (6 bases). CDR1 and CDR2 (germline): WSHSY, SAAADI. This CDR3 is 15 amino acids long. Trimming removed 4 bases at V and 3 bases at J, with 15 bases between. For the CDR3, the DNA is TGCGCCAGCAGTGGGAAAGGGGGTCGGGACACTGAAGCTTTCTTT. Its translation is CASSGKGGRDTEAFF.

This sequence joins TRBV18 and TRBJ1-1; no clear D gene. The germline V and J ends were trimmed by 3 bases and 5 bases, with 16 bases remaining between them. The germline CDR1 and CDR2 sequences are KGHSH and LQKENI. This CDR3 has 15 residues. CDR3 protein: CASSPVIDVRTEAFF. The CDR3 nucleotides are TGTGCCAGCTCACCGGTGATAGATGTGAGGACTGAAGCTTTCTTT.

The chain couples TRBV19 to TRBJ2-6; TRBD1 might be the D (6 bases). V lost 4 bases to trimming and J lost 1 base, with 14 bases between them. The CDR3 runs to 17 residues. Germline lookup yields CDR1 LNHDA and CDR2 SQIVND (reference sequence). CDR3 protein: CASSSMIGQSGANVLTF. Written as DNA, the CDR3 is TGTGCCAGTAGTAGTATGATCGGACAGTCTGGGGCCAACGTCCTGACTTTC.

The chain employs TRBV18 and TRBJ2-7; D gene uncertain. Trimming took 0 bases from V and 4 from J, leaving 10 bases between them. From germline, CDR1 is KGHSH and CDR2 LQKENI. The CDR3 extends over 14 amino acids. The CDR3 nucleotides read TGTGCCAGCTCACCACCCTCCCGCACTTACGAGCAGTACTTC. Protein sequence: CASSPPSRTYEQYF.

The chain employs TRBV7-9 and TRBJ2-2; D possibly corresponds to TRBD1 (5 bases). The germline V gene has CDR1 SEHNR and CDR2 FQNEAQ (reference sequence). The CDR3 is made up of 14 amino acids. Trimming shortened V by 3 bases and J by 8 bases, and 13 bases separated the two germline ends. CDR3 bases: TGTGCCAGCAGCTTTGGCAGGGCCAGGGGGGAGCTGTTTTTT. This sequence encodes CASSFGRARGELFF. The full variable domain, completed using reference TRBV7-9 and TRBJ2-2, is DTGVSQNPRHKITKRGQNVTFRCDPISEHNRLYWYRQTLGQGPEFLTYFQNEAQLEKSRLLSDRFSAERPKGSFSTLEIQRTEQGDSAMYLCASSFGRARGELFFGEGSRLTVL.

The chain uses TRBV19 and TRBJ1-3, with D unclear. The V gene lost 5 bases and the J gene lost 4 bases, with 9 bases spanning the gap. Germline V gene lookup returns CDR1 LNHDA and CDR2 SQIVND (reference sequence). The CDR3 is made up of 13 amino acids. CDR3 in amino acids: CASSPSQGNTIYF. The CDR3 region has the DNA TGTGCCAGTAGTCCGTCGCAGGGAAACACCATATATTTT.

J is TRBJ1-2 and V is TRBV2, with a weak D call TRBD1 (6 bases). Germline V gene sequence: CDR1 SNHLY, CDR2 FYNNEI. Trimming stripped 7 bases from V and 4 bases from J, with 13 bases between. The CDR3 loop spans 13 amino acids. The DNA of the CDR3 is TGTGCCAGCAAAGGGGGGGTAGTCTATGGCTACACCTTC. Its protein product is CASKGGVVYGYTF.